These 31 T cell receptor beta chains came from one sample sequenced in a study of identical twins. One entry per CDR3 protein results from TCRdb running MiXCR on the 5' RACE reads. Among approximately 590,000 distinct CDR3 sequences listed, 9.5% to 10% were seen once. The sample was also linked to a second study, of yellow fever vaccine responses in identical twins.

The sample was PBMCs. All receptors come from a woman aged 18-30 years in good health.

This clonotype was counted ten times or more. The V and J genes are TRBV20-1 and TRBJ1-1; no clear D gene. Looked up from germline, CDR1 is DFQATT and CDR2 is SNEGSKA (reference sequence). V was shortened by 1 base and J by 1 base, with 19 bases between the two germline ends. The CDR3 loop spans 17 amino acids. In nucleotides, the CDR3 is TGCAGTGCTAGAGGAAGTATAACCCCCGCCCCGAACACTGAAGCTTTCTTT. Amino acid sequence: CSARGSITPAPNTEAFF.

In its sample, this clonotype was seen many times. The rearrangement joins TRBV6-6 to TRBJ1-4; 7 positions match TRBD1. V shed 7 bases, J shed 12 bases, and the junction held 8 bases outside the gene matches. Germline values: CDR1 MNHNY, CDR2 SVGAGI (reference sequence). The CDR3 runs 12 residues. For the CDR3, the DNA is TGTGCCAGCACCGGACGACAGGGTCAACTGTTTTTT. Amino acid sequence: CASTGRQGQLFF.

CDR3 protein: CASSQDSSGIGNTIYF. Here the CDR3 DNA reads TGCGCCAGCAGCCAAGATTCCTCAGGGATTGGAAACACCATATATTTT. J is TRBJ1-3 and V is TRBV4-3; tentatively, D is TRBD1 (5 bases). The CDR3 has 16 amino acids. The ends were cut back, 0 bases at V and 3 bases at J, with 12 bases in the middle. CDR1 is LGHNA, CDR2 YSLEER, per germline.

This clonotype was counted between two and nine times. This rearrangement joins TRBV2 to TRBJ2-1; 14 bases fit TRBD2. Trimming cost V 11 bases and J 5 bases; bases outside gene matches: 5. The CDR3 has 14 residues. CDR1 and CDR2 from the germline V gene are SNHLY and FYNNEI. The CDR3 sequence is CARTTSGGDNEQFF. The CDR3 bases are TGTGCCCGAACGACTAGCGGGGGGGACAATGAGCAGTTCTTC. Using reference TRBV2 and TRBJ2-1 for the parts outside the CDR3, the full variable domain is EPEVTQTPSHQVTQMGQEVILRCVPISNHLYFYWYRQILGQKVEFLVSFYNNEISEKSEIFDDQFSVERPDGSNFTLKIRSTKLEDSAMYFCARTTSGGDNEQFFGPGTRLTVL.

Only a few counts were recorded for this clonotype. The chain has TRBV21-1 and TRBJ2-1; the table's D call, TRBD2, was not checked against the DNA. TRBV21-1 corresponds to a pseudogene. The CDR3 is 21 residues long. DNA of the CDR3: TGTGCCAGCAGCAAAGCGCCTGAGCTAGCGGGAGGAGGGATATCCTACAATGAGCAGTTCTTC. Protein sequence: CASSKAPELAGGGISYNEQFF.

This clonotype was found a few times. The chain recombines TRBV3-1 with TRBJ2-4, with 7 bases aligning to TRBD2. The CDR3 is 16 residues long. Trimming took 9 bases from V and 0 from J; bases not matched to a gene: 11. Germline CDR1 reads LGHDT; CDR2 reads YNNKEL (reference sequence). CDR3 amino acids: CASGTSGGVAKNIQYF. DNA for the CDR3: TGTGCCAGTGGAACCTCGGGAGGTGTAGCCAAAAACATTCAGTACTTC.

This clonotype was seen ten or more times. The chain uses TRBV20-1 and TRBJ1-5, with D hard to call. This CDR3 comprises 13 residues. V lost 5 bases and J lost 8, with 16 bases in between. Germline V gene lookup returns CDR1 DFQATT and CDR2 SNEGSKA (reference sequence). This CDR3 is CSALGRSGEPQHF. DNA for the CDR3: TGCAGTGCTCTCGGACGGTCGGGAGAGCCCCAGCATTTT.

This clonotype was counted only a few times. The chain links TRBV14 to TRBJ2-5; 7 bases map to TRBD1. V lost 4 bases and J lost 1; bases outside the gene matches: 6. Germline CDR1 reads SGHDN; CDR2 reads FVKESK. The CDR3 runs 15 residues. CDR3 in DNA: TGTGCCAGCAGCCTCGTGACAGGGCGCCAAGAGACCCAGTACTTC. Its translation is CASSLVTGRQETQYF. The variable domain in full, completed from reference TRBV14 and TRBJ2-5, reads EAGVTQFPSHSVIEKGQTVTLRCDPISGHDNLYWYRRVMGKEIKFLLHFVKESKQDESGMPNNRFLAERTGGTYSTLKVQPAELEDSGVYFCASSLVTGRQETQYFGPGTRLLVL.

The CDR3 coding sequence is TGTGCCACCCGGGCGGATACGCAGTATTTT. Translation gives CATRADTQYF. This sequence joins TRBV2 and TRBJ2-3; unclear D gene. The CDR3 loop spans 10 amino acids. In germline, CDR1 is SNHLY, CDR2 FYNNEI. The V gene lost 10 bases and the J gene lost 6 bases, with 8 bases spanning the gap. Based on the CDR3 plus reference TRBV2 and TRBJ2-3, the full variable domain is EPEVTQTPSHQVTQMGQEVILRCVPISNHLYFYWYRQILGQKVEFLVSFYNNEISEKSEIFDDQFSVERPDGSNFTLKIRSTKLEDSAMYFCATRADTQYFGPGTRLTVL.

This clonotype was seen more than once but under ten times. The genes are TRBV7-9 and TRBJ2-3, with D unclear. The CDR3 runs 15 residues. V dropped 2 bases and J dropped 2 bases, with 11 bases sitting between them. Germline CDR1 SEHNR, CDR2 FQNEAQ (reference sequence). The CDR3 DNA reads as TGTGCCAGCAGCTTACGGGCTTCCCCCACAGATACGCAGTATTTT. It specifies CASSLRASPTDTQYF.

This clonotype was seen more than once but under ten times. CDR3 nucleotides: TGTGCCAGCAGCTTAGATGGCGGGAAGACTGAGCAGTTCTTC. Translation gives CASSLDGGKTEQFF. The genes are TRBV7-9 and TRBJ2-1; D possibly corresponds to TRBD2 (6 bases). V was clipped by 1 base and J by 9 bases, with 13 bases between them. Germline lookup yields CDR1 SEHNR and CDR2 FQNEAQ (reference sequence). This CDR3 comprises 14 residues.

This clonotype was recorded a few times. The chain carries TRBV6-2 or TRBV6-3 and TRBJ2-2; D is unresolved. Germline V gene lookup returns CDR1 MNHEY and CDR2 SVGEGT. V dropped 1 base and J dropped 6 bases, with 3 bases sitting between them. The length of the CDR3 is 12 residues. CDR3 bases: TGTGCCAGCAGTTACTTCCCCGGGGAGCTGTTTTTT. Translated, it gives CASSYFPGELFF.

The CDR3: CASRAGVQLAKNIQYF. CDR3 DNA sequence: TGTGCCAGCAGGGCGGGGGTCCAACTAGCCAAAAACATTCAGTACTTC. The chain is built from TRBV5-8 and TRBJ2-4, with 7 bases matching TRBD2. The V gene end was trimmed by 5 bases and the J gene end by 0 bases; junction bases not matched to a gene: 8. This CDR3 is built from 16 residues. The V gene's germline CDR1 is SGHTS and CDR2 YDEGEE.

CDR3 coding DNA: TGTGCCAGCAGTGGGACAGGGAGTGAGCAGTTCTTC. Translation gives CASSGTGSEQFF. This sequence joins TRBV28 and TRBJ2-1; the match to TRBD1 covers 9 bases. This CDR3 comprises 12 residues. V was pared by 5 bases and J by 9 bases, with 2 bases of the junction left unmatched. Germline loops: CDR1 MDHEN, CDR2 SYDVKM.

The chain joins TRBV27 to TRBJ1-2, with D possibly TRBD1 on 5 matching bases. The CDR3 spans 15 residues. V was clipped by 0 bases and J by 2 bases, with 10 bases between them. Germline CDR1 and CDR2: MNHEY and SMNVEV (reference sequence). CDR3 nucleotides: TGTGCCAGCAGTTTATCGCCCTGGGACAACTATGGCTACACCTTC. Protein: CASSLSPWDNYGYTF.

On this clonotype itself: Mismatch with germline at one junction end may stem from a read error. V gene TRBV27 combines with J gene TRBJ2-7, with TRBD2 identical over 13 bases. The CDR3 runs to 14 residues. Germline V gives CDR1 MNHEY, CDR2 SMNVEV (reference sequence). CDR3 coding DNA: TGTACCAGCAGTAGGACTAGCGGGAGCTACGAGCAGTACTTC. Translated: CTSSRTSGSYEQYF.

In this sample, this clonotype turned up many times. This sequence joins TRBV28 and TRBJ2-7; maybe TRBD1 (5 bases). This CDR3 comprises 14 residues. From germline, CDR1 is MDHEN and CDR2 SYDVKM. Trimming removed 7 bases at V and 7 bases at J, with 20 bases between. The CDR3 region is CASNVKGSRTEQYF. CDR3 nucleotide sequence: TGTGCCAGCAACGTCAAGGGGTCCCGTACAGAGCAGTACTTC.

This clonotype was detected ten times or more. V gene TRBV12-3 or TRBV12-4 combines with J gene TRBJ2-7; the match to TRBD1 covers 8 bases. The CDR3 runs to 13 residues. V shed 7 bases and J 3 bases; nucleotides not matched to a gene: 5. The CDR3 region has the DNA TGTGCCAGCACTGGACAGGGACACTACGAGCAGTACTTC. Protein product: CASTGQGHYEQYF.

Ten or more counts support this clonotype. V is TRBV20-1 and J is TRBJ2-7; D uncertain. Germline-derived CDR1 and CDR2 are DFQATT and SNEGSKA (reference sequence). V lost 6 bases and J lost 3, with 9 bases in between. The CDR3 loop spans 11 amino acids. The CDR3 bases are TGCAGTGCAACTCCGGACTACGAGCAGTACTTC. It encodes CSATPDYEQYF.

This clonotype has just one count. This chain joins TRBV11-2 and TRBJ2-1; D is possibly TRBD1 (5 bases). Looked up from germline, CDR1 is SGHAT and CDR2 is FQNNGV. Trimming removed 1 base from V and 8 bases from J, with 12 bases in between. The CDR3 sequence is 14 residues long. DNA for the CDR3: TGTGCCAGCAGCTTAGGCCTCTCCAGGGATGAGCAGTTCTTC. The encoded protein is CASSLGLSRDEQFF.

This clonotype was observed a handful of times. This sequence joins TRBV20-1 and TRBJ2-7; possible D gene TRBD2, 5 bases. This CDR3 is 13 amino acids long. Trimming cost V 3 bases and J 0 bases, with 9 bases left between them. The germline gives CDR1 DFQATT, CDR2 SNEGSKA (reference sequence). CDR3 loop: CSASKRNSYEQYF. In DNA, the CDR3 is TGCAGTGCTAGTAAGCGGAACTCCTACGAGCAGTACTTC.

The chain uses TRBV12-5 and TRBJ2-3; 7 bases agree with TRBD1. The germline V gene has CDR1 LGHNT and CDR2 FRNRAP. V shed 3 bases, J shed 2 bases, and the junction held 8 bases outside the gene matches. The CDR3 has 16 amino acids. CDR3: CASGFASGGITDTQYF. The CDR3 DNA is TGTGCTAGTGGTTTTGCCTCAGGGGGAATCACAGATACGCAGTATTTT.

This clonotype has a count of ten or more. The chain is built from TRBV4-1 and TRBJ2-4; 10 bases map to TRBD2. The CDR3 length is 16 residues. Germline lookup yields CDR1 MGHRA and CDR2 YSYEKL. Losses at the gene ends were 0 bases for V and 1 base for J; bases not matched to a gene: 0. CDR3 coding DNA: TGCGCCAGCAGCCAAGATAGCGGGAGGGCCAAAAACATTCAGTACTTC. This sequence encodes CASSQDSGRAKNIQYF.

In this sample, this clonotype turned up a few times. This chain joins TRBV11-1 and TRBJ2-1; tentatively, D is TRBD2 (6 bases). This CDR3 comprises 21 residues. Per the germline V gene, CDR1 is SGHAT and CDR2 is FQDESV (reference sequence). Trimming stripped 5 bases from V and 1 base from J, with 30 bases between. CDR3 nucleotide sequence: TGTGCCAGCAGCCCCGCCGGAGTAGTCGTGGGGGACTCGAGGTCCTACAATGAGCAGTTCTTC. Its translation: CASSPAGVVVGDSRSYNEQFF.

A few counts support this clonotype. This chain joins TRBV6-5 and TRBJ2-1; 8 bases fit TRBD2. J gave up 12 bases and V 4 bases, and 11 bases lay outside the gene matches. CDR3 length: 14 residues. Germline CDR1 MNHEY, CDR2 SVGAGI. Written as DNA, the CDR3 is TGTGCCAGCAGTTGGACTAGCCGAGAGGGAGGGCAGTTCTTC. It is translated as CASSWTSREGGQFF.

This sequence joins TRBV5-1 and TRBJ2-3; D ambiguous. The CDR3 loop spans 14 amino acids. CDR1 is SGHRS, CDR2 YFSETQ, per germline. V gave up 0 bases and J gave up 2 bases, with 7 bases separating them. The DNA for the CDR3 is TGCGCCAGCAGCTTGGAGGGTACCACAGATACGCAGTATTTT. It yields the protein CASSLEGTTDTQYF.

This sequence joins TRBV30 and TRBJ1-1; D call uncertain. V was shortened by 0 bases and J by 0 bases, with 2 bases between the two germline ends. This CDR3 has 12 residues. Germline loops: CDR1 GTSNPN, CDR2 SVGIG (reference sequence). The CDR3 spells CAWSVMNTEAFF. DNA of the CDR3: TGTGCCTGGAGTGTGATGAACACTGAAGCTTTCTTT.

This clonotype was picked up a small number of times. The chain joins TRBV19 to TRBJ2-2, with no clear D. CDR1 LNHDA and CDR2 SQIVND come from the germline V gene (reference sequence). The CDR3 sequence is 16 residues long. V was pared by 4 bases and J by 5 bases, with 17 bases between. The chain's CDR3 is CASSSRALDGTGELFF. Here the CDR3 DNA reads TGTGCCAGTAGTAGTCGGGCCCTGGATGGGACCGGGGAGCTGTTTTTT.

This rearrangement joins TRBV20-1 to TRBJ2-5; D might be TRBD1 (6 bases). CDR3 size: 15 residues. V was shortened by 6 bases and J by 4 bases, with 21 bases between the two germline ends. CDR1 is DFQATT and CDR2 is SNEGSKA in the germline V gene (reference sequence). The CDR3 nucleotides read TGCAGTGCGCCCAACAGGGCCCTAAACCCAGAGACCCAGTACTTC. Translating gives CSAPNRALNPETQYF.

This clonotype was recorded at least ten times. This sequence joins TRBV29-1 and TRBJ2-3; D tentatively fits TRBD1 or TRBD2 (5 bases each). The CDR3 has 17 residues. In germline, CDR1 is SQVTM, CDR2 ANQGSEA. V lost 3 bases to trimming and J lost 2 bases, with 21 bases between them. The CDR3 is CSVDQGSGARFTDTQYF. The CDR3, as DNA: TGCAGCGTTGACCAGGGAAGCGGAGCCAGGTTCACAGATACGCAGTATTTT.

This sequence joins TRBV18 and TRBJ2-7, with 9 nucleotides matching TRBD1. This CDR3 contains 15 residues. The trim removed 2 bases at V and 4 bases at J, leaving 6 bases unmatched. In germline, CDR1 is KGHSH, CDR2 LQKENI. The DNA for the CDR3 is TGTGCCAGCTCACCAAATTTGGACAGGGGTTACGAGCAGTACTTC. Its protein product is CASSPNLDRGYEQYF.